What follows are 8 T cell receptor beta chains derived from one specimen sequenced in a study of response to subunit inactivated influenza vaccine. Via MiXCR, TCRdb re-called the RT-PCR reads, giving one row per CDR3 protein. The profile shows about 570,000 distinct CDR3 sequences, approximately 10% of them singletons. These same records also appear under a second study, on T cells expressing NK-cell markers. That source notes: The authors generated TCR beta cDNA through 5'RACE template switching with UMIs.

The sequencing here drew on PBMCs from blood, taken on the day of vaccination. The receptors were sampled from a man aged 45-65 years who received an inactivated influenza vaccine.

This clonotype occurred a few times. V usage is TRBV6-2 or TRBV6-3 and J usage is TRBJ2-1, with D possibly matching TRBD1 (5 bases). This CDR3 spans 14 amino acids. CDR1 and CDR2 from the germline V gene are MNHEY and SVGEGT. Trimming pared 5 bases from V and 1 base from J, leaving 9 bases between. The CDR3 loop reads CASSADTSYNEQFF. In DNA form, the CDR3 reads TGTGCCAGCAGTGCGGACACGTCCTACAATGAGCAGTTCTTC.

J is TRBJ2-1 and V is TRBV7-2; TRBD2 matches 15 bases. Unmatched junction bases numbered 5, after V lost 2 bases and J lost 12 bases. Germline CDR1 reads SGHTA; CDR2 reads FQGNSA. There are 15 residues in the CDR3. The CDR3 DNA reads TGTGCCAGCAGCTTACGGACTAGCGGGAGGGGCGGGCAGTTCTTC. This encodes CASSLRTSGRGGQFF.

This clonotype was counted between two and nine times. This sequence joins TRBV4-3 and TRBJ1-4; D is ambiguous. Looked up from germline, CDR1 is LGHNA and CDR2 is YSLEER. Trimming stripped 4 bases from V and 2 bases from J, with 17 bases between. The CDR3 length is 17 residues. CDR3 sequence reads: CASSRGSSVWTNEKLFF. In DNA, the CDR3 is TGCGCCAGCAGCCGCGGGTCGTCAGTATGGACTAATGAAAAACTGTTTTTT.

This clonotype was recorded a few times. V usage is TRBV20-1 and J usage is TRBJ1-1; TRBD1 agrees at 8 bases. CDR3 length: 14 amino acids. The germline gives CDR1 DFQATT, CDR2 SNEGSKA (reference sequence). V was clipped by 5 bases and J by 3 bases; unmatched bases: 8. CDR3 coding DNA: TGCAGTGCTGGGAGGACAGGGAGAGACACTGAAGCTTTCTTT. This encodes CSAGRTGRDTEAFF.

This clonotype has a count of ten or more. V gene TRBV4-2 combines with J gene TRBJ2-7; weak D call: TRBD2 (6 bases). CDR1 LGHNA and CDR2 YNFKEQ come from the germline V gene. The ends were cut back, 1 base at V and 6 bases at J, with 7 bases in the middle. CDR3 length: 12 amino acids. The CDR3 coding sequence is TGTGCCAGCAGCCAAGGGGGAGGCGAGCAGTACTTC. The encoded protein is CASSQGGGEQYF.

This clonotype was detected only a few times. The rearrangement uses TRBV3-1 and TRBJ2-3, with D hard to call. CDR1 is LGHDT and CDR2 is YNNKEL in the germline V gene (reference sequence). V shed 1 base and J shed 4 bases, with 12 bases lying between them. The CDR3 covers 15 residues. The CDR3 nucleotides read TGTGCCAGCAGCCAAGGCGAGACCCCCCCAGATACGCAGTATTTT. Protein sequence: CASSQGETPPDTQYF.

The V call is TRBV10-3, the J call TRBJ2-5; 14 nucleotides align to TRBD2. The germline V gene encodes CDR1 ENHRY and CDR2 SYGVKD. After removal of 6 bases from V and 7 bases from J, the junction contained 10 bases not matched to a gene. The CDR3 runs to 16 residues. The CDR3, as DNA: TGTGCCATCAGCAAATCGGGACTAGCGGGAGAGACGACCCAGTACTTC. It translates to CAISKSGLAGETTQYF.

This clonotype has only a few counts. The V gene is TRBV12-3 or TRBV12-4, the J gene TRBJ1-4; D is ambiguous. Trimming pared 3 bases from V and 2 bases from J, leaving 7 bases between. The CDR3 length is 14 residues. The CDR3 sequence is CASSFTGTNEKLFF. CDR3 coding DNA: TGTGCCAGCAGTTTTACGGGGACTAATGAAAAACTGTTTTTT.